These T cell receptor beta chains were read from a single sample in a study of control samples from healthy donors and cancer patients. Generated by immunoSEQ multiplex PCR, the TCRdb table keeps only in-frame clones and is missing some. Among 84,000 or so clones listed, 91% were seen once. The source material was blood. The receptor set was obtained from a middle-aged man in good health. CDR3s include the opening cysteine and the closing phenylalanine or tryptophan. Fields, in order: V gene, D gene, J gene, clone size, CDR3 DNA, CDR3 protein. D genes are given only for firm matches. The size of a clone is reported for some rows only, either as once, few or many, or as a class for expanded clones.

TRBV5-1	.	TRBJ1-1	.	TGCGCCAGCAGCTCCGGCAGGGCGAACACTGAAGCTTTCTTT	CASSSGRANTEAFF
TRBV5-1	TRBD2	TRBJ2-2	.	TGCGCCAGCAGCTTGGCTGCGGGGGCCGGGGAGCTGTTTTTT	CASSLAAGAGELFF
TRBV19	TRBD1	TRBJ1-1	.	TGTGCCAGTAGTACCCGGACAGGGACGGCTTTCTTT	CASSTRTGTAFF
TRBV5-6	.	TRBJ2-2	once	TGTGCCAGCAGCCCGGACGGACGAATCTCAGCGTCCGGGGAGCTGTTTTTT	CASSPDGRISASGELFF
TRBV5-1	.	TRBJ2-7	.	TGCGCCAGCAGCCAGATCGAGGGTGCCCGCGAGCAGTACTTC	CASSQIEGAREQYF
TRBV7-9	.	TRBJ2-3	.	TGTGCCAGCAGCTTAACGACCCCCTCCGAAGCAGATACGCAGTATTTT	CASSLTTPSEADTQYF
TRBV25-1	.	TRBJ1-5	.	TGTGCCAGCGGGACCGCTTATAGCAATCAGCCCCAGCATTTT	CASGTAYSNQPQHF
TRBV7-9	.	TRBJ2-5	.	TGTGCCAGCGGTGAGACCCAGTACTTC	CASGETQYF
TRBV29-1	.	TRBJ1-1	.	TGCAGCGCCTCGGTCCTACGAGGTGAAGCTTTCTTT	CSASVLRGEAFF
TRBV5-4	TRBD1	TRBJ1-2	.	TGTGCCAGCAGCTTACAGGGGGGTTCATATGGCTACACCTTC	CASSLQGGSYGYTF
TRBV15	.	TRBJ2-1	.	TGTGCCACCCGAATGACAGCGAATGAGCAGTTCTTC	CATRMTANEQFF
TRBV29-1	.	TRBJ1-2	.	TGCAGCGTTGCTACGTCCAGGACATACGGCTACACCTTC	CSVATSRTYGYTF
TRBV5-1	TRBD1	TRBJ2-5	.	TGCGCCAGCAGCTTAGGACAGGCCAAGACCCAGTACTTC	CASSLGQAKTQYF
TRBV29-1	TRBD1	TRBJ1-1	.	TGCAGCGTTCGGGACAGGGAATACACTGAAGCTTTCTTT	CSVRDREYTEAFF
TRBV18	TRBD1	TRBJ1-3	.	TGTGCCAGCTCACCACTTGGGACAGGGACTGGAAACACCATATATTTT	CASSPLGTGTGNTIYF
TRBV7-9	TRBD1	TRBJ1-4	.	TGTGCCAGCAGTTTCGTTGGGACAGTGGTCCGAGGGGCTAATGAAAAACTGTTTTTT	CASSFVGTVVRGANEKLFF